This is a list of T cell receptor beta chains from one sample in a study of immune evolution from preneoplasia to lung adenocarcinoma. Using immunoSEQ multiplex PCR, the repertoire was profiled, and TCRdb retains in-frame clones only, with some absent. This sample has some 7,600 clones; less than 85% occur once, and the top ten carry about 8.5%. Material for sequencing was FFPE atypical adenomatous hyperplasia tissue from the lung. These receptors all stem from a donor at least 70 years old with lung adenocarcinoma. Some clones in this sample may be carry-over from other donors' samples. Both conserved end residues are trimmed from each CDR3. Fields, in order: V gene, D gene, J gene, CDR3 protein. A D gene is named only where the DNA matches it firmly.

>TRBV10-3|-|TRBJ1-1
AISDSKGVTEAF
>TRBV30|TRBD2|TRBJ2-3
AWGGLAGFTDTQY
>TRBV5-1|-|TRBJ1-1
ASSPLGVEAF
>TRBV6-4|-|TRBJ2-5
ASSDPDAATQY
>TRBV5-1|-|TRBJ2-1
ASSFYRNNEQF
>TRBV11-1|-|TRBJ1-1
AGSLGDVGNTEAF
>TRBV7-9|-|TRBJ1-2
ASSAVGRGVDGYT
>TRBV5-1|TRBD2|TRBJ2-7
ASSSDGTRREQY
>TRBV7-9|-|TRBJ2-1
ASSWSSEYNEQF
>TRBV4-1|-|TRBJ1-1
ASSQGPGGDTEAF
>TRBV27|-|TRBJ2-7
ASSFGGQAYEQY
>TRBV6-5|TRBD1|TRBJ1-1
ASKLDRMNTEAF
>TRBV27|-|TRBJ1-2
ASSSSGQPFYGYT
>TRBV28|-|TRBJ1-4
ASSLWGVATNEKLF
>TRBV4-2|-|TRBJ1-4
ASSQDPPGEKLF
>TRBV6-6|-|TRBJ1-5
ASSLPGGNQPQH
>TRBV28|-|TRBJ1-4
ASSLVWDSRGEKLF
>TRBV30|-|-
AWSVQGYEQY
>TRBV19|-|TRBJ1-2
ASSSRDGAGYGYT
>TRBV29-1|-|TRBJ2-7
SVVLGYLTYEQY
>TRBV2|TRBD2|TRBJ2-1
ASRQWTSGNNEQF
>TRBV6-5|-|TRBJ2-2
ASLEANTGELF
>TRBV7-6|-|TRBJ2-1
ASSWRGMGAGYNEQF
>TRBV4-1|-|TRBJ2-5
ASSQDRGGGLGETQY
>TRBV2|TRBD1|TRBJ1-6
AITGVRNSPLH
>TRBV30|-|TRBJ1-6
AWTSIYNSPLH
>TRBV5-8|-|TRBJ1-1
ASSFRGRGEAF
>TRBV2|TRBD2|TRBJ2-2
ATLSGAGGPIGELF
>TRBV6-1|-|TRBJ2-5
ASSEARAQETQY
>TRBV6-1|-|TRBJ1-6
ASSEQSGQSSPLH
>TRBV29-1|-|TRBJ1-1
SVEGGSRAGTEAF
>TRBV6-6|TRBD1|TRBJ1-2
ASSYEQGANGYT
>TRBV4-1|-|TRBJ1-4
ASSQDGRGPNEKLF
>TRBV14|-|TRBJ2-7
ASSPGQRYEQY
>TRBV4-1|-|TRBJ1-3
ASSQEGFSGNTIY
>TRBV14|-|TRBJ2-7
ASSPDPASYEQY
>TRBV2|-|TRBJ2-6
ASKPQAGANVLT
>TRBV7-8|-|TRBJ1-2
ASSLEGASYT
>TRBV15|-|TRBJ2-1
ATSRDRAGAIEQF
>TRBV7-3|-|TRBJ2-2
ASSLDGRTGELF
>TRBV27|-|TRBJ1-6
ASSLSIYRNSPLH
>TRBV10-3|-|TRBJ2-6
AISENLGANVLT
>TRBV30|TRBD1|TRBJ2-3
AWSGGTANTDTQY
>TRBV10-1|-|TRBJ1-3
ASAGSGNTIY
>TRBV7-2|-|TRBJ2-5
ASSLGLNPQETQY